The 9 T cell receptor beta chains listed next were all sequenced from one sample in a study of cytomegalovirus exposure and HLA in healthy donors. With 60 Vbeta and 13 Jbeta primers, the PCR was carried out. Clones were sequenced by immunoSEQ multiplex PCR, and TCRdb holds only the in-frame ones, with some missing. Altogether about 270,000 clones are present, roughly 89% being singletons, with the ten largest covering approximately 4.3%. Input material: PBMCs. These receptors all come from a man aged 35-49 years in good health and CMV-seropositive.

This clone was counted a single time. The junction does not match germline at one end; this may be a read error. This chain connects TRBV7-9 to TRBJ2-7; perhaps TRBD1 as D (7 bases). CDR1 and CDR2 from the germline V gene are SEHNR and FQNEAQ (reference sequence). The CDR3 consists of 15 residues. Here the CDR3 DNA reads TGTTCCAGCAGCTCCACGGGGGACAGACAATACGAGCAGTACTTC. The encoded protein is CSSSSTGDRQYEQYF.

The chain recombines TRBV5-1 with TRBJ2-3; possible D gene TRBD1, 6 bases. CDR1 SGHRS and CDR2 YFSETQ come from the germline V gene. V gave up 2 bases and J gave up 1 base, with 11 bases separating them. This CDR3 contains 15 residues. In DNA, the CDR3 is TGCGCCAGCAGCTTTCAGGGGCCAGGCACAGATACGCAGTATTTT. It specifies CASSFQGPGTDTQYF.

Concerning this clone: Compared with germline, one end of the junction differs, possibly owing to a read error. The chain recombines TRBV7-7 with TRBJ2-3; D might be TRBD1 (6 bases). The CDR3 totals 12 residues. Germline loops: CDR1 SSHAT, CDR2 FNYEAQ (reference sequence). In DNA, the CDR3 is TGTGCTAGCAGCCCGACAGGAGATACGCAGTATTTT. It encodes CASSPTGDTQYF.

The chain carries TRBV5-1 and TRBJ2-1; a weak D match, TRBD2 (5 bases). This CDR3 comprises 14 residues. CDR1 and CDR2 from the germline V gene are SGHRS and YFSETQ. The V end was cut by 0 bases, the J end by 5 bases, with 9 bases between. The CDR3 DNA follows: TGCGCCAGCAGCTTGGTTGGAGCGGACAATGAGCAGTTCTTC. Translated: CASSLVGADNEQFF.

The chain couples TRBV28 to TRBJ1-2; no clear D. Germline loops: CDR1 MDHEN, CDR2 SYDVKM. The V gene lost 2 bases and the J gene lost 5 bases, with 12 bases spanning the gap. The CDR3 contains 14 residues. The CDR3 sequence is CASSLRLPGYGYTF. Here the CDR3 DNA reads TGTGCCAGCAGTTTAAGGCTCCCGGGGTATGGCTACACCTTC.

On this clone itself: The sample has other DNA sequences that encode this CDR3 too. The chain employs TRBV27 and TRBJ1-5; 8 positions agree with TRBD1. This CDR3 comprises 14 residues. Looked up from germline, CDR1 is MNHEY and CDR2 is SMNVEV (reference sequence). The V gene end was trimmed by 2 bases and the J gene end by 3 bases; junction bases not matched to a gene: 0. The CDR3 bases are TGTGCCAGCAGTTTACAGGGGGCCAATCAGCCCCAGCATTTT. Amino acid sequence: CASSLQGANQPQHF.

V usage is TRBV19 and J usage is TRBJ2-1; 8 nucleotides match TRBD2. The germline CDR1 and CDR2 sequences are LNHDA and SQIVND (reference sequence). The CDR3 has 17 amino acids. After removal of 5 bases from V and 3 bases from J, the junction contained 12 bases not matched to a gene. The CDR3 DNA sequence: TGTGCCAGTAGTGCTCCTAGCGGGTGGGGGCTCTACAATGAGCAGTTCTTC. Translating it yields CASSAPSGWGLYNEQFF.

V gene TRBV7-2 combines with J gene TRBJ2-7; TRBD2 might be the D (6 bases). V was shortened by 5 bases and J by 6 bases, with 17 bases between the two germline ends. This CDR3 region has 14 residues. From germline, CDR1 is SGHTA and CDR2 FQGNSA. CDR3 DNA sequence: TGTGCCAGCAGCGGATACGCGGGGACTGGCGAGCAGTACTTC. This translates into CASSGYAGTGEQYF.

The rearrangement links TRBV27 to TRBJ1-3; no reliable D call. CDR1 and CDR2 (germline): MNHEY, SMNVEV (reference sequence). This CDR3 region has 15 residues. V was shortened by 1 base and J by 4 bases, with 11 bases between the two germline ends. The CDR3 nucleotides read TGTGCCAGCAGTTTATTCGGCACAGCAGGAAACACCATATATTTT. Protein sequence: CASSLFGTAGNTIYF.